The present T cell receptor beta chain was sequenced within a study of T cells in Graves' hyperthyroidism and ophthalmopathy. Study-level points and caveats: In blood, most of the thyroid clonotypes expanded above 0.001 were also present. Ophthalmopathy stood apart from stable hyperthyroidism in a 13 V-J model.

In this sample, this clonotype turned up a few times. The antigen remains unidentified. The CDR3 runs to 12 residues. Looked up from germline, CDR1 is MNHNS and CDR2 is SASEGT. With 8 bases removed from V and 6 bases from J, the gap between germline ends came to 12 bases. RNA transcripts provided the source from which TCR beta CDR3 regions were amplified. The TCR CDR3 was amplified in a first-round RT-PCR using the HTBI primer set. TCRdb used MiXCR to reprocess the multiplex PCR reads, holding one entry per CDR3 protein. The sample yields about 560,000 distinct CDR3 sequences, 16% seen once. The chain has TRBV6-1 and TRBJ2-3; D might be TRBD2 (5 bases). This TCR derives from a woman aged 18-29 years with Graves' hyperthyroidism. The source material was blood. CDR3 amino acids: CASAGRDDTQYF. The CDR3 nucleotides are TGTGCCAGCGCCGGCCGGGATGATACGCAGTATTTT.